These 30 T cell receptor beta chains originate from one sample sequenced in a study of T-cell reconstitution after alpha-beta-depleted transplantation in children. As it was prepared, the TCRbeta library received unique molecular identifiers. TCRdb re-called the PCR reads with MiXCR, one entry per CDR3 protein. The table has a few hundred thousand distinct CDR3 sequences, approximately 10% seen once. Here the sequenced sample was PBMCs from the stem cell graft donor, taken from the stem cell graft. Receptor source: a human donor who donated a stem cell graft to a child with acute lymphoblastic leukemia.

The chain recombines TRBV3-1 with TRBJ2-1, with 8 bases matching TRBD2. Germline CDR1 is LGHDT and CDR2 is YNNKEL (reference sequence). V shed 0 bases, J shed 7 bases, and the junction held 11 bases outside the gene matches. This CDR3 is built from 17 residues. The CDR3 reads CASSQDSVTSATNEQFF. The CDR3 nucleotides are TGTGCCAGCAGCCAAGACTCAGTGACTAGCGCTACAAATGAGCAGTTCTTC.

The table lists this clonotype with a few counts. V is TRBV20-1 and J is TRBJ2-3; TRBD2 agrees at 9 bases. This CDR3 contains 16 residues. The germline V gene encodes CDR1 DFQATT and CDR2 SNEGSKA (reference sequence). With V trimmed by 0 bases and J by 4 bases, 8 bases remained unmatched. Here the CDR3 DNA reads TGCAGTGCTAGAGAGGCTAGCGGGACAGTCGCAGATACGCAGTATTTT. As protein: CSAREASGTVADTQYF.

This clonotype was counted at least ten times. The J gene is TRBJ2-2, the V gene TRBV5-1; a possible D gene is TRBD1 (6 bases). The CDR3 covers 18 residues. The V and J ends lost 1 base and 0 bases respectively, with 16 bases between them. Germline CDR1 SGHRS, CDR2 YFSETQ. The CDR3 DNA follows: TGCGCCAGCAGCTTGAACGCACTGGGGACATCGAACACCGGGGAGCTGTTTTTT. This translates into CASSLNALGTSNTGELFF.

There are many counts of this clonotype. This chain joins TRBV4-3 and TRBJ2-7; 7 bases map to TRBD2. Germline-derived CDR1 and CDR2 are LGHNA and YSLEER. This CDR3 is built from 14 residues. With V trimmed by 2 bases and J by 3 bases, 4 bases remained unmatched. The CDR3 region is CASSQIGDYYEQYF. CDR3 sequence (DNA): TGCGCCAGCAGCCAAATTGGGGACTACTACGAGCAGTACTTC.

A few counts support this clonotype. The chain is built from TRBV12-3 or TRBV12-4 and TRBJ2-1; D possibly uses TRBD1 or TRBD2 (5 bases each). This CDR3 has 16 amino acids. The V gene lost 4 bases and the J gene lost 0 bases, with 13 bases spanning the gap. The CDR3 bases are TGTGCCAGCAGTTCATGGGACGGAGACTCCTACAATGAGCAGTTCTTC. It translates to CASSSWDGDSYNEQFF.

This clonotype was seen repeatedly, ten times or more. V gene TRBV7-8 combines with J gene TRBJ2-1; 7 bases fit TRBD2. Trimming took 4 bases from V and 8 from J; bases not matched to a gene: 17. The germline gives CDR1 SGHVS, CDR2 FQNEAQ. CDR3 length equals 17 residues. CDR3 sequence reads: CASSYGLVWPNGDEQFF. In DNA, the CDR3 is TGTGCCAGCAGCTATGGACTAGTATGGCCGAATGGGGATGAGCAGTTCTTC.

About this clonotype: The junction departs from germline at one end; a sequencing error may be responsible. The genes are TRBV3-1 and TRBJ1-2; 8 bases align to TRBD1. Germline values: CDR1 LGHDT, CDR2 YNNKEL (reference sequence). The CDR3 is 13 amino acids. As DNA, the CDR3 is TGTGCCAGCAGCCAGGGACAGGTTGCGGGCTACCCCTTC. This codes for CASSQGQVAGYPF.

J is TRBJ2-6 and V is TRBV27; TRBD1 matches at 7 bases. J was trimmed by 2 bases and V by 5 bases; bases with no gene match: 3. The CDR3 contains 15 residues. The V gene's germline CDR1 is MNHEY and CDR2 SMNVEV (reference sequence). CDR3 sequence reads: CASSVDRAGANVLTF. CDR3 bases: TGTGCCAGCAGTGTTGACAGGGCTGGGGCCAACGTCCTGACTTTC.

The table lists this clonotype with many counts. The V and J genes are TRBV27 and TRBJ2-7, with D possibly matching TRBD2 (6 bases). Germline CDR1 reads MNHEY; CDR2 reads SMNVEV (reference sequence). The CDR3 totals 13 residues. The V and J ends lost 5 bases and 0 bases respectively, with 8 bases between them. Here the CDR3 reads CASSGGSSYEQYF. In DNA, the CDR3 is TGTGCCAGCAGTGGGGGGAGCTCCTACGAGCAGTACTTC.

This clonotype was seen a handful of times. The chain's CDR3 is CASSLRQVTEAFF. Here the CDR3 DNA reads TGTGCCAGCAGTTTAAGGCAGGTCACTGAAGCTTTCTTT. The rearrangement links TRBV27 to TRBJ1-1; D is ambiguous. The length of the CDR3 is 13 residues. V dropped 2 bases and J dropped 4 bases, with 8 bases sitting between them. CDR1 and CDR2 from the germline V gene are MNHEY and SMNVEV (reference sequence).

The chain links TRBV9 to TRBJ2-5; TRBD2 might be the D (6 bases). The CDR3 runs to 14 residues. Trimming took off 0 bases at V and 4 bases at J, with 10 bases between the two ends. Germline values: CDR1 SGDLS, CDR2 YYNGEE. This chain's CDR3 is CASSVDWGGETQYF. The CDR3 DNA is TGTGCCAGCAGCGTAGACTGGGGAGGAGAGACCCAGTACTTC.

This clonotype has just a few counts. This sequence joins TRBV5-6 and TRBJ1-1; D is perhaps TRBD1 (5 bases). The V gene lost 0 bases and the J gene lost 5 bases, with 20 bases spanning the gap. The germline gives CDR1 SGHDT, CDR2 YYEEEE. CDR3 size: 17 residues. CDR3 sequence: CASSLAGVRAIRTEAFF. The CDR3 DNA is TGTGCCAGCAGCTTGGCTGGAGTCAGGGCCATTCGGACTGAAGCTTTCTTT.

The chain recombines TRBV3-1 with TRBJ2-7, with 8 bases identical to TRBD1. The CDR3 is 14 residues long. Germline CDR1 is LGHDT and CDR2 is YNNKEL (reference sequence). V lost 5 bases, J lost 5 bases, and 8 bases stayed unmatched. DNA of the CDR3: TGTGCCAGCAGCTTACTGGACAGGGTCCACGAGCAGTACTTC. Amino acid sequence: CASSLLDRVHEQYF.

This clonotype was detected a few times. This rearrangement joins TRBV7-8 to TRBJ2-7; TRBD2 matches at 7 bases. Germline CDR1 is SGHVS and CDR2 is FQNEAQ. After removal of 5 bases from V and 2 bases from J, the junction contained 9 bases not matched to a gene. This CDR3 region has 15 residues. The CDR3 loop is CASSDWALAAYEQYF. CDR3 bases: TGTGCCAGCAGCGACTGGGCCCTAGCGGCCTACGAGCAGTACTTC.

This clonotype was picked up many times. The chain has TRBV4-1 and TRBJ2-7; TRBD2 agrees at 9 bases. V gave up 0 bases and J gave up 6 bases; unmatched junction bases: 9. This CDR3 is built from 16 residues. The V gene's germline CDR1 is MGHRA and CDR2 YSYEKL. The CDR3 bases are TGCGCCAGCAGCCAAGATCCCGGGACTAGCTCTGGCGAGCAGTACTTC. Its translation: CASSQDPGTSSGEQYF.

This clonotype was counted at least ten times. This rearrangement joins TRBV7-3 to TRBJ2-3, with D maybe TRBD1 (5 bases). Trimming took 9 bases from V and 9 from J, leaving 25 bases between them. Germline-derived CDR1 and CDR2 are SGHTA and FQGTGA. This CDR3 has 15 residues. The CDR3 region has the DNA TGTGCCAGACAAATTTCAAGGGGCGCATTCGGAACGCAGTATTTT. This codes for CARQISRGAFGTQYF. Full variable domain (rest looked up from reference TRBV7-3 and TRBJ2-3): GAGVSQTPSNKVTEKGKYVELRCDPISGHTALYWYRQSLGQGPEFLIYFQGTGAADDSGLPNDRFFAVRPEGSVSTLKIQRTERGDSAVYLCARQISRGAFGTQYFGPGTRLTVL.

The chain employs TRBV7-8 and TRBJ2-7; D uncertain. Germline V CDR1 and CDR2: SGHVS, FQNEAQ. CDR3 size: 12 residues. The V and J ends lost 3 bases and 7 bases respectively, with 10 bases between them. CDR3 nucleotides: TGTGCCAGCAGCTTCACTGTCCCTGAGCAGTACTTC. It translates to CASSFTVPEQYF.

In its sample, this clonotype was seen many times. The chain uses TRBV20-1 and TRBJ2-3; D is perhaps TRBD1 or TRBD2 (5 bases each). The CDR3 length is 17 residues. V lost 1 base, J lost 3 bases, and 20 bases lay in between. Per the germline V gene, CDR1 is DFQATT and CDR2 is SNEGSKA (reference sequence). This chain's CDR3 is CSARGLGLAGITDTQYF. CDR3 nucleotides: TGCAGTGCTAGAGGTTTGGGGCTAGCTGGGATTACAGATACGCAGTATTTT.

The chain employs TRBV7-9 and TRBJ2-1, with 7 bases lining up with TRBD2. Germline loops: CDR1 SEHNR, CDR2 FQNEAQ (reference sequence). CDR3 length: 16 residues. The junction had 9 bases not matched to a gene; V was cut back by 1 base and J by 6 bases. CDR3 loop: CASSLGPKRGGNEQFF. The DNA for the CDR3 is TGTGCCAGCAGCTTAGGGCCCAAGCGGGGTGGCAATGAGCAGTTCTTC.

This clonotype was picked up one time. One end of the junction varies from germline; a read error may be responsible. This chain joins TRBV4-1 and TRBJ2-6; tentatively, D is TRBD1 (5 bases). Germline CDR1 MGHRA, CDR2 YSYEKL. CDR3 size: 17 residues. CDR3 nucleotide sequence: TGCGCCAGCAGCCAATACAGGTCCCTCTCTGGGGCCAACGGCCTGACTTTC. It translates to CASSQYRSLSGANGLTF.

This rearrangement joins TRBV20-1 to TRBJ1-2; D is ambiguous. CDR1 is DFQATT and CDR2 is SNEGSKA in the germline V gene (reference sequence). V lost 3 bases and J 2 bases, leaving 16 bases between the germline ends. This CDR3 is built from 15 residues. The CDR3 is CSARDPGRSNYGYTF. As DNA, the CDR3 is TGCAGTGCTAGGGATCCGGGCCGGTCGAACTATGGCTACACCTTC.

CDR3 DNA: TGTGCCAGCAGCTTAGGGGACCTAGGGGGGACCCAGTACTTC. Amino acids: CASSLGDLGGTQYF. The V gene is TRBV7-9, the J gene TRBJ2-5, with D maybe TRBD1 (6 bases). The CDR3 totals 14 residues. The V gene lost 1 base and the J gene lost 7 bases, with 13 bases spanning the gap. Looked up from germline, CDR1 is SEHNR and CDR2 is FQNEAQ (reference sequence).

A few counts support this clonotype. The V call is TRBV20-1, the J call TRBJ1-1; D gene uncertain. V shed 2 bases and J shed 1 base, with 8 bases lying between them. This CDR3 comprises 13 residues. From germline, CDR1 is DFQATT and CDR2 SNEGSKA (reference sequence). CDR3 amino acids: CSARSPANTEAFF. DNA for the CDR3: TGCAGTGCTAGATCCCCAGCGAACACTGAAGCTTTCTTT.

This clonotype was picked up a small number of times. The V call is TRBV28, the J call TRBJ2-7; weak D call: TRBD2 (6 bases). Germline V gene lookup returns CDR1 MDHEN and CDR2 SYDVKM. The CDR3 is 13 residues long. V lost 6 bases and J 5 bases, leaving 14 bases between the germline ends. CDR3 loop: CASREGVGHEQYF. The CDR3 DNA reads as TGTGCCAGCAGGGAGGGTGTTGGTCACGAGCAGTACTTC. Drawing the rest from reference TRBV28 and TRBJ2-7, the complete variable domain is DVKVTQSSRYLVKRTGEKVFLECVQDMDHENMFWYRQDPGLGLRLIYFSYDVKMKEKGDIPEGYSVSREKKERFSLILESASTNQTSMYLCASREGVGHEQYFGPGTRLTVT.

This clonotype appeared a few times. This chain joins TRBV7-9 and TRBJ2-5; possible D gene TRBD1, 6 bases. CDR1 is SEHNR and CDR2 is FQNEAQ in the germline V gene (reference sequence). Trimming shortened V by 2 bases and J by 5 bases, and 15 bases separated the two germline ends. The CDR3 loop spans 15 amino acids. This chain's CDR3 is CASSLRGRQGETQYF. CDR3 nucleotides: TGTGCCAGCAGCTTAAGAGGGCGGCAGGGGGAGACCCAGTACTTC.

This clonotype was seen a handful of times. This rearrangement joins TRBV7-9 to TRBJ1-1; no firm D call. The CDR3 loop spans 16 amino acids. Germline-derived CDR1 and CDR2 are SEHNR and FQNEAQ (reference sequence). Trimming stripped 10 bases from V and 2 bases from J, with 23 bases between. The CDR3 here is CANIILSGQLNTEAFF. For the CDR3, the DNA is TGTGCCAACATCATTCTCAGTGGGCAGCTTAACACTGAAGCTTTCTTT.

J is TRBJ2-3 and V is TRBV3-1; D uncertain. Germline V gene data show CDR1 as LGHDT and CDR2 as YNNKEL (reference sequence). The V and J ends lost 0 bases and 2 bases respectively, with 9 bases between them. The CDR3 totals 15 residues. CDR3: CASSQDSDLTDTQYF. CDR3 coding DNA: TGTGCCAGCAGCCAAGATAGTGACCTCACAGATACGCAGTATTTT.

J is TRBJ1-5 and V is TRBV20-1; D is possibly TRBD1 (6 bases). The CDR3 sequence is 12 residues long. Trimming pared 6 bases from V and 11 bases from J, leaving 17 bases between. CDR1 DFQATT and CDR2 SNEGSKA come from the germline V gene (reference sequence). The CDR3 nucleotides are TGCAGTGCAGCAGGGGTTAACAAAGCCCAGCATTTT. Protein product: CSAAGVNKAQHF.

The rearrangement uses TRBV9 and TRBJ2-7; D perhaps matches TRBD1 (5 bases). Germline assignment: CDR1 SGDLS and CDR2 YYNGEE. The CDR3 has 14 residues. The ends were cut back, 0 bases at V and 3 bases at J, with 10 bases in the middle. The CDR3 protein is CASSVEDRYYEQYF. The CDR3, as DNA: TGTGCCAGCAGCGTAGAAGACAGATACTACGAGCAGTACTTC.

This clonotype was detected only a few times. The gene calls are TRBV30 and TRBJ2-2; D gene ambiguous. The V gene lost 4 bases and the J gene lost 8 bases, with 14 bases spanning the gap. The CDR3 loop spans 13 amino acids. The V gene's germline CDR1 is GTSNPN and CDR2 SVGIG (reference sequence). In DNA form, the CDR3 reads TGTGCCTGGACGCGGTGGCAGTCTGGGGAGCTGTTTTTT. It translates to CAWTRWQSGELFF. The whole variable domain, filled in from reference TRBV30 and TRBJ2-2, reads SQTIHQWPATLVQPVGSPLSLECTVEGTSNPNLYWYRQAAGRGLQLLFYSVGIGQISSEVPQNLSASRPQDRQFILSSKKLLLSDSGFYLCAWTRWQSGELFFGEGSRLTVL.